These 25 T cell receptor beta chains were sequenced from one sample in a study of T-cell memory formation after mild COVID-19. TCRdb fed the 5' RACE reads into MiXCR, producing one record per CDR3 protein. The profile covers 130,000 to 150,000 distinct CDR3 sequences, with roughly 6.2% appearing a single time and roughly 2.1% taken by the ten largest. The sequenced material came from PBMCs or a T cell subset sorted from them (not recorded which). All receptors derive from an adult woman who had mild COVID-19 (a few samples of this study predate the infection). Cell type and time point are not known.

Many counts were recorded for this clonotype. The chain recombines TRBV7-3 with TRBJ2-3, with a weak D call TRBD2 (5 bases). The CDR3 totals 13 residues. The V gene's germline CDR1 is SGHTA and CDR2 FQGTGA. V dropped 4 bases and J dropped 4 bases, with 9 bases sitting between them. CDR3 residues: CASSSSSADTQYF. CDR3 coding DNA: TGTGCCAGCAGCTCTAGCAGCGCAGATACGCAGTATTTT.

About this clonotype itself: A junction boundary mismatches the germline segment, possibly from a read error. The CDR3 loop reads CASRAPPGTGISNQHQHF. DNA for the CDR3: TGTGCCAGCAGAGCACCACCCGGGACAGGGATTAGCAATCAGCACCAGCATTTT. The chain has TRBV12-3 or TRBV12-4 and TRBJ1-5, with TRBD1 matching over 9 bases. The CDR3 loop spans 18 amino acids.

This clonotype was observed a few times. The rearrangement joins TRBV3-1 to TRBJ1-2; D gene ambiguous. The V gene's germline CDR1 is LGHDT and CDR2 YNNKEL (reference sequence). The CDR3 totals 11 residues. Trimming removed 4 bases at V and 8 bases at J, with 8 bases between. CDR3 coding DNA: TGTGCCAGCAGCCTCAACAACGGCTACACCTTC. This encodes CASSLNNGYTF. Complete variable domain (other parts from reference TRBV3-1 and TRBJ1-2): DTAVSQTPKYLVTQMGNDKSIKCEQNLGHDTMYWYKQDSKKFLKIMFSYNNKELIINETVPNRFSPKSPDKAHLNLHINSLELGDSAVYFCASSLNNGYTFGSGTRLTVV.

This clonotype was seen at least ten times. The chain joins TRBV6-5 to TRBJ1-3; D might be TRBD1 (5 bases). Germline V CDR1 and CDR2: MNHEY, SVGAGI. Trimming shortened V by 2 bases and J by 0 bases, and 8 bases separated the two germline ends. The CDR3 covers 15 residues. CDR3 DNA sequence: TGTGCCAGCAGTTACGGGGGTATCTCTGGAAACACCATATATTTT. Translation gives CASSYGGISGNTIYF.

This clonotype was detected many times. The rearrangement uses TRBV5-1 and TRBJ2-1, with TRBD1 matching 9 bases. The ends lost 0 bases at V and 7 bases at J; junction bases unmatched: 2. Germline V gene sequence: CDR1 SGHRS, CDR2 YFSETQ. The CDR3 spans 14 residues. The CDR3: CASSLVTGGNEQFF. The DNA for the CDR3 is TGCGCCAGCAGCTTGGTGACAGGGGGGAATGAGCAGTTCTTC.

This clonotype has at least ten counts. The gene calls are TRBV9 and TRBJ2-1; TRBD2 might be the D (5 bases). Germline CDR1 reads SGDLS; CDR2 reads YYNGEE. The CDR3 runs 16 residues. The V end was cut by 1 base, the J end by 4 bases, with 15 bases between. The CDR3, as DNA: TGTGCCAGCAGCGTAACGGAGGTTGGGCTATACAATGAGCAGTTCTTC. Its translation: CASSVTEVGLYNEQFF.

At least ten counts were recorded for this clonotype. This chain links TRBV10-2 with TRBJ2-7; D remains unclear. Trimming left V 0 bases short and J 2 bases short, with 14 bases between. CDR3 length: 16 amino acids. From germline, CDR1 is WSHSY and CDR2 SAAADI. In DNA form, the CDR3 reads TGCGCCAGCAGTGAGTCGACTTCTTTTTCGACCTACGAGCAGTACTTC. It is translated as CASSESTSFSTYEQYF.

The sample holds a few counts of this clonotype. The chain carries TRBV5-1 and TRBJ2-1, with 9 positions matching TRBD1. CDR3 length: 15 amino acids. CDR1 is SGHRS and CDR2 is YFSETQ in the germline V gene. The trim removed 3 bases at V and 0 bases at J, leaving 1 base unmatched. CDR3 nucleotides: TGCGCCAGCAGCTCACAGGGGGCCTCCTACAATGAGCAGTTCTTC. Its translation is CASSSQGASYNEQFF.

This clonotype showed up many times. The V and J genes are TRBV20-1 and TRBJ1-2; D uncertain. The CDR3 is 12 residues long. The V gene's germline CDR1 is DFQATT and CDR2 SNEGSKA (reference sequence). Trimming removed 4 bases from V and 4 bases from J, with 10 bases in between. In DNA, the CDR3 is TGCAGTGCTACTCCGTTTGGCTATGGCTACACCTTC. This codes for CSATPFGYGYTF.

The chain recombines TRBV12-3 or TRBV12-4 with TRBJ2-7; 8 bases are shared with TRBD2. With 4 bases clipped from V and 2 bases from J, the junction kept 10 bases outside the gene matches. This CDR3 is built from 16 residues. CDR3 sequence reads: CASSSPNAGGAYEQYF. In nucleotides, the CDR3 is TGTGCCAGCAGTTCCCCTAATGCGGGGGGTGCCTACGAGCAGTACTTC.

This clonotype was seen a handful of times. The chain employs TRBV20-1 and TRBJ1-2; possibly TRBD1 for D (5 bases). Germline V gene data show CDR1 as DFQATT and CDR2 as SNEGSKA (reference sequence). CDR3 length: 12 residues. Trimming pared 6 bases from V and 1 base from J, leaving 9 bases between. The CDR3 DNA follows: TGCAGTGCGGGGGAAAGTAACTATGGCTACACCTTC. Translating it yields CSAGESNYGYTF.

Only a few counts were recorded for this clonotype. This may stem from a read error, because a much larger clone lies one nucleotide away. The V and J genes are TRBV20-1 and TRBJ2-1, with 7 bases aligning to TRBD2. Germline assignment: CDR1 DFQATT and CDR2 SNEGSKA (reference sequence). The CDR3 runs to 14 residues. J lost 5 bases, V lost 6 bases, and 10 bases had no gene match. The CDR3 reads CSAPHRAGNNEQFF. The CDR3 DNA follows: TGCAGTGCCCCTCACAGAGCGGGAAACAATGAGCAGTTCTTC.

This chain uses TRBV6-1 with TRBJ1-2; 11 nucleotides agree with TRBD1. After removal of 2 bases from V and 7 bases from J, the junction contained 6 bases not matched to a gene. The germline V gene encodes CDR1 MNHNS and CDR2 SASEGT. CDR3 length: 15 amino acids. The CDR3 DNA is TGTGCCAGCAGTGAAAGGACAGGGGGCTCGCTTGGCTACACCTTC. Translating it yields CASSERTGGSLGYTF.

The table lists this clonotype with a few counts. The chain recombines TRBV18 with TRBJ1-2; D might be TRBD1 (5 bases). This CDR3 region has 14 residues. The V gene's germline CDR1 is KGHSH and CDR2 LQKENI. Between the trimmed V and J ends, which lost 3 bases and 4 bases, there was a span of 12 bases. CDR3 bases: TGTGCCAGCTCACCGGGTCACCAGGGCTATGGCTACACCTTC. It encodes CASSPGHQGYGYTF.

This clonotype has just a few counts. The CDR3 coding sequence is TGCGCCAGCAGCTTGGGACAGGGCCTTACTGAAGCTTTCTTT. Translating it yields CASSLGQGLTEAFF. This chain uses TRBV5-1 with TRBJ1-1; 7 bases line up with TRBD1. J gave up 5 bases and V 0 bases, and 4 bases lay outside the gene matches. Germline V gives CDR1 SGHRS, CDR2 YFSETQ. The CDR3 is made up of 14 amino acids.

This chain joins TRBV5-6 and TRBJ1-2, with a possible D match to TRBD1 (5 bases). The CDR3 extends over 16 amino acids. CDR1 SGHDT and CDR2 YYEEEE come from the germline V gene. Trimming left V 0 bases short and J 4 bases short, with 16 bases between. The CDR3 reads CASSLDLLRDSYGYTF. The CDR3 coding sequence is TGTGCCAGCAGCTTGGATTTATTACGGGACTCCTATGGCTACACCTTC. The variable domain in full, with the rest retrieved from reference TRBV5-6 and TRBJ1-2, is DAGVTQSPTHLIKTRGQQVTLRCSPKSGHDTVSWYQQALGQGPQFIFQYYEEEERQRGNFPDRFSGHQFPNYSSELNVNALLLGDSALYLCASSLDLLRDSYGYTFGSGTRLTVV.

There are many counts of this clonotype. The CDR3 nucleotides read TGTGCCAGCAGTCCCAGGACAGGGACCGTAGGCACCTTC. Protein: CASSPRTGTVGTF. The chain joins TRBV27 to TRBJ1-2; 8 nucleotides line up with TRBD1. Germline V gene sequence: CDR1 MNHEY, CDR2 SMNVEV (reference sequence). The CDR3 spans 13 residues. Trimming took 5 bases from V and 13 from J; bases not matched to a gene: 12.

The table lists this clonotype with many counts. CDR3 amino acids: CASSLAITQGYEQYF. The CDR3 bases are TGTGCCAGCAGTTTAGCGATAACACAGGGCTACGAGCAGTACTTC. The chain employs TRBV12-3 or TRBV12-4 and TRBJ2-7; weak D call: TRBD1 (6 bases). The CDR3 runs 15 residues. The V and J ends lost 0 bases and 3 bases respectively, with 12 bases between them.

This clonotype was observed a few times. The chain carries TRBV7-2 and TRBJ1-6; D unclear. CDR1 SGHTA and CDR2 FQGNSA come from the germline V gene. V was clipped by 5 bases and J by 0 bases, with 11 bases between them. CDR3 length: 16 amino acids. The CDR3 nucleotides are TGTGCCAGCAGCCCCGCCCGAGACTCCTATAATTCACCCCTCCACTTT. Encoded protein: CASSPARDSYNSPLHF.

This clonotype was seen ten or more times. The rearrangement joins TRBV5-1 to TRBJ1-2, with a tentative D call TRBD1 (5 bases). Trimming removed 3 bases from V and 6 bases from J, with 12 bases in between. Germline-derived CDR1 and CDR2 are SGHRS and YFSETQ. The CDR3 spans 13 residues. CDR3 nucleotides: TGCGCCAGCAGCTGGGGGTCGGGTGATGGCTACACCTTC. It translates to CASSWGSGDGYTF.

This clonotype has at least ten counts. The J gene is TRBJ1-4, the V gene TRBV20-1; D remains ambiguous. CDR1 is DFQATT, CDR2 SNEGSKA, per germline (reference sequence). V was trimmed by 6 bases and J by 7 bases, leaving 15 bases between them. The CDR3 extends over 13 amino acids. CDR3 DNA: TGCAGTGCCCTACTCGGGAAAGGTGAAAAACTGTTTTTT. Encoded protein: CSALLGKGEKLFF.

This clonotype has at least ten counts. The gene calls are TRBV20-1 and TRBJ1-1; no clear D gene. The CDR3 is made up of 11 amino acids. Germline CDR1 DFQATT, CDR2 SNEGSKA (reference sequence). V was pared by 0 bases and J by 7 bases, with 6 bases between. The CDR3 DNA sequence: TGCAGTGCTAGAGACCCGGGTGAAGCTTTCTTT. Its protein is CSARDPGEAFF.

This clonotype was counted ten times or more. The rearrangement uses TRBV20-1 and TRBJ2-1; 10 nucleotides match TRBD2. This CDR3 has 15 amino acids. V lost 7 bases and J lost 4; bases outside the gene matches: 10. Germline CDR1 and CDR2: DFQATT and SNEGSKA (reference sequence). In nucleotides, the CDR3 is TGCAGTGTAGAAAGGACTAGCGGCTTTTACAATGAGCAGTTCTTC. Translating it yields CSVERTSGFYNEQFF.

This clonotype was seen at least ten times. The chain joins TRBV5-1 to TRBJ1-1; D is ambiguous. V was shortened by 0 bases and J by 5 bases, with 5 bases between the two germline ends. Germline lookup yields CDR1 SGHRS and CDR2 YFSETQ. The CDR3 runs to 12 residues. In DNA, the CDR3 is TGCGCCAGCAGCTTGGTTGGGACTGAAGCTTTCTTT. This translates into CASSLVGTEAFF.

The CDR3 spells CASSQVGSSGNTIYF. In DNA form, the CDR3 reads TGTGCCAGCAGCCAAGTGGGGAGCTCTGGAAACACCATATATTTT. The V and J genes are TRBV3-1 and TRBJ1-3; D call uncertain. Germline CDR1 LGHDT, CDR2 YNNKEL (reference sequence). The length of the CDR3 is 15 residues. V gave up 1 base and J gave up 0 bases, with 7 bases separating them.